A selection of T cell receptor beta chains follows, all from one sample in a study of shared clonotypes between healthy human individuals. Produced via immunoSEQ multiplex PCR; TCRdb's table is partial and in-frame only. Seen here are about 2.3 million clones, 80% to 95% observed once, and the top ten hold about 0.37%. The sample comprised naive CD4+ T cells from PBMCs. These receptors came from a man aged 18 to 35 in good health. Some clones in this sample may be carry-over from other donors' samples. Each CDR3 is given with its conserved first and last residue. Each record gives: V gene, J gene, D gene, clone size, CDR3 protein, CDR3 DNA. D genes are given only for firm matches. For some rows the clone size is stated as once, few or many, or as a class when expanded; others skip it.

v_gene: TRBV5-1; j_gene: TRBJ2-1; d_gene: TRBD1; abundance: .; CDR3aa: CASSSLTGLGNEQFF; CDR3nt: TGCGCCAGCAGCTCCTTGACAGGGCTAGGCAATGAGCAGTTCTTC
v_gene: TRBV10-1; j_gene: TRBJ1-1; d_gene: TRBD1; abundance: .; CDR3aa: CASRTQEDRDATEAFF; CDR3nt: TGCGCCAGCAGGACGCAAGAGGACAGGGATGCCACTGAAGCTTTCTTT
v_gene: TRBV7-3; j_gene: TRBJ1-1; d_gene: .; abundance: few; CDR3aa: CASSLQTWAEAFF; CDR3nt: TGTGCCAGCAGCTTACAAACCTGGGCTGAAGCTTTCTTT
v_gene: TRBV9; j_gene: TRBJ2-7; d_gene: .; abundance: .; CDR3aa: CASSVGGTGNYEQYF; CDR3nt: TGTGCCAGCAGCGTAGGCGGCACAGGGAACTACGAGCAGTACTTC
v_gene: TRBV4-2; j_gene: TRBJ2-1; d_gene: .; abundance: .; CDR3aa: CASSQARHYNEQFF; CDR3nt: TGTGCCAGCAGCCAAGCCCGGCACTACAATGAGCAGTTCTTC
v_gene: TRBV4-2; j_gene: TRBJ2-1; d_gene: .; abundance: once; CDR3aa: CASSQEYSSYNEQFF; CDR3nt: TGTGCCAGCAGCCAAGAATATAGCTCCTACAATGAGCAGTTCTTC
v_gene: TRBV28; j_gene: TRBJ2-2; d_gene: TRBD2; abundance: .; CDR3aa: CASRVGLAVAGELFF; CDR3nt: TGTGCCAGCAGAGTAGGACTAGCAGTAGCCGGGGAGCTGTTTTTT
v_gene: TRBV6-6; j_gene: TRBJ2-7; d_gene: TRBD2; abundance: .; CDR3aa: CASRPTSGNEQYF; CDR3nt: TGTGCCAGCAGACCGACTAGCGGGAACGAGCAGTACTTC
v_gene: TRBV28; j_gene: TRBJ2-5; d_gene: .; abundance: .; CDR3aa: CASSLRGTQETQYF; CDR3nt: TGTGCCAGCAGTCTCCGGGGGACCCAAGAGACCCAGTACTTC
v_gene: TRBV7-3; j_gene: TRBJ2-5; d_gene: TRBD1; abundance: .; CDR3aa: CASSPRGDRGLETQYF; CDR3nt: TGTGCCAGCAGCCCAAGGGGCGACAGGGGGCTGGAGACCCAGTACTTC
v_gene: TRBV28; j_gene: TRBJ2-2; d_gene: .; abundance: .; CDR3aa: CASSLSRIGTGELFF; CDR3nt: TGTGCCAGCAGTTTAAGTCGGATCGGGACCGGGGAGCTGTTTTTT
v_gene: TRBV7-2; j_gene: TRBJ1-6; d_gene: .; abundance: .; CDR3aa: CASSPQASSYNSPLHF; CDR3nt: TGTGCCAGCAGCCCACAGGCGAGCTCCTATAATTCACCCCTCCACTTT
v_gene: TRBV10-3; j_gene: TRBJ2-7; d_gene: TRBD1; abundance: .; CDR3aa: CAISEWDRAEQYF; CDR3nt: TGTGCCATCAGTGAGTGGGACAGGGCCGAGCAGTACTTC
v_gene: TRBV6-1; j_gene: TRBJ2-3; d_gene: .; abundance: .; CDR3aa: CASLEAGRTDTQYF; CDR3nt: TGTGCCAGCTTAGAGGCGGGAAGGACCGATACGCAGTATTTT
v_gene: TRBV4-1; j_gene: TRBJ1-2; d_gene: TRBD1; abundance: .; CDR3aa: CASSLAGTGSGYTF; CDR3nt: TGCGCCAGCAGCCTAGCCGGGACAGGGAGCGGCTACACCTTC
v_gene: TRBV27; j_gene: TRBJ2-7; d_gene: .; abundance: .; CDR3aa: CASSFAIRGLSYEQYF; CDR3nt: TGTGCCAGCAGTTTTGCCATCCGAGGGCTCTCCTACGAGCAGTACTTC
v_gene: TRBV28; j_gene: TRBJ2-7; d_gene: .; abundance: .; CDR3aa: CASSTPGGGGYEQYF; CDR3nt: TGTGCCAGCAGTACCCCGGGGGGAGGGGGGTACGAGCAGTACTTC
v_gene: TRBV2; j_gene: TRBJ2-4; d_gene: TRBD1; abundance: once; CDR3aa: CASSGGTGYIQYF; CDR3nt: TGTGCCAGCAGTGGGGGGACAGGGTACATTCAGTACTTC
v_gene: TRBV28; j_gene: TRBJ1-5; d_gene: .; abundance: .; CDR3aa: CASSFFLWGTRQPQHF; CDR3nt: TGTGCCAGCAGTTTTTTTTTGTGGGGGACGCGGCAGCCCCAGCATTTT
v_gene: TRBV2; j_gene: TRBJ1-2; d_gene: TRBD1; abundance: .; CDR3aa: CASSEASRGPSGYTF; CDR3nt: TGTGCCAGCAGTGAAGCCTCCAGGGGGCCCTCTGGCTACACCTTC
v_gene: TRBV30; j_gene: TRBJ1-1; d_gene: TRBD1; abundance: .; CDR3aa: CAWSNRGRRRNTEAFF; CDR3nt: TGTGCCTGGAGCAACAGGGGCCGGAGGCGGAACACTGAAGCTTTCTTT
v_gene: TRBV25-1; j_gene: TRBJ1-2; d_gene: TRBD1; abundance: .; CDR3aa: CASSALHPGQEFYGYTF; CDR3nt: TGTGCCAGCAGTGCCCTACATCCGGGACAGGAGTTCTATGGCTACACCTTC
v_gene: TRBV28; j_gene: TRBJ2-1; d_gene: TRBD1; abundance: .; CDR3aa: CASSLLGQGGANEQFF; CDR3nt: TGTGCCAGCAGTCTACTCGGACAGGGGGGGGCCAATGAGCAGTTCTTC
v_gene: TRBV28; j_gene: TRBJ1-1; d_gene: TRBD1; abundance: .; CDR3aa: CASSFPGQGLPEAFF; CDR3nt: TGTGCCAGCAGTTTCCCGGGACAGGGGCTCCCTGAAGCTTTCTTT
v_gene: TRBV16; j_gene: TRBJ2-7; d_gene: TRBD1; abundance: .; CDR3aa: CASTAGTGVHEQYF; CDR3nt: TGTGCCAGCACCGCCGGGACAGGGGTTCACGAGCAGTACTTC
v_gene: TRBV28; j_gene: TRBJ1-5; d_gene: .; abundance: .; CDR3aa: CALGGSNQPQHF; CDR3nt: TGTGCCCTGGGGGGTAGCAATCAGCCCCAGCATTTT
v_gene: TRBV9; j_gene: TRBJ1-1; d_gene: .; abundance: few; CDR3aa: CASSANRANTEAFF; CDR3nt: TGTGCCAGCAGCGCGAACAGGGCGAACACTGAAGCTTTCTTT
v_gene: TRBV29-1; j_gene: TRBJ2-3; d_gene: .; abundance: .; CDR3aa: CSGGTDTQYF; CDR3nt: TGCAGCGGGGGTACTGATACGCAGTATTTT
v_gene: TRBV27; j_gene: TRBJ1-2; d_gene: TRBD1; abundance: .; CDR3aa: CATQSQPTGPLYGYTF; CDR3nt: TGTGCCACCCAATCCCAGCCGACAGGGCCGCTCTATGGCTACACCTTC
v_gene: TRBV10-1; j_gene: TRBJ2-5; d_gene: .; abundance: once; CDR3aa: CASSESGAVQTQYF; CDR3nt: TGCGCCAGCAGTGAGTCAGGGGCCGTACAGACCCAGTACTTC
v_gene: TRBV6-5; j_gene: TRBJ2-1; d_gene: TRBD2; abundance: few; CDR3aa: CASSQGTSGTNEQFF; CDR3nt: TGTGCCAGCAGCCAGGGGACTAGCGGGACGAATGAGCAGTTCTTC
v_gene: TRBV10-2; j_gene: TRBJ2-7; d_gene: TRBD2; abundance: .; CDR3aa: CASSLKRGGGYEQYF; CDR3nt: TGCGCCAGCAGTTTGAAGCGGGGAGGCGGCTACGAGCAGTACTTC
v_gene: TRBV5-4; j_gene: TRBJ2-4; d_gene: .; abundance: .; CDR3aa: CASSSVGAAKNIQYF; CDR3nt: TGTGCCAGCAGCTCGGTGGGGGCTGCCAAAAACATTCAGTACTTC
v_gene: TRBV18; j_gene: TRBJ1-1; d_gene: TRBD1; abundance: .; CDR3aa: CASSEDRQGTEAFF; CDR3nt: TGTGCCAGCTCGGAGGACAGGCAGGGCACTGAAGCTTTCTTT
v_gene: TRBV7-2; j_gene: TRBJ2-5; d_gene: TRBD2; abundance: .; CDR3aa: CASSFQRGEGETQYF; CDR3nt: TGTGCCAGCAGCTTCCAGCGGGGCGAGGGGGAGACCCAGTACTTC
v_gene: TRBV18; j_gene: TRBJ1-2; d_gene: .; abundance: .; CDR3aa: CASSRGQDYGYTF; CDR3nt: TGTGCCAGCTCCCGAGGACAAGACTATGGCTACACCTTC
v_gene: TRBV5-6; j_gene: TRBJ2-5; d_gene: TRBD1; abundance: .; CDR3aa: CASSPGPQGAQETQYF; CDR3nt: TGTGCCAGCAGCCCGGGACCCCAGGGGGCCCAAGAGACCCAGTACTTC
v_gene: TRBV5-1; j_gene: TRBJ1-4; d_gene: .; abundance: .; CDR3aa: CASRPGSGSNEKLFF; CDR3nt: TGCGCCAGCAGGCCAGGGAGTGGGTCTAATGAAAAACTGTTTTTT
v_gene: TRBV7-3; j_gene: TRBJ2-3; d_gene: TRBD1; abundance: .; CDR3aa: CASSSQGARDTQYF; CDR3nt: TGTGCCAGCAGCTCACAGGGGGCGAGGGATACGCAGTATTTT
v_gene: TRBV30; j_gene: TRBJ2-3; d_gene: TRBD2; abundance: .; CDR3aa: CAWEQREGTDTQYF; CDR3nt: TGTGCCTGGGAACAGCGGGAGGGCACAGATACGCAGTATTTT
v_gene: TRBV12-5; j_gene: TRBJ2-5; d_gene: .; abundance: .; CDR3aa: CASGLTEETQYF; CDR3nt: TGTGCTAGTGGTTTGACAGAAGAGACCCAGTACTTC
v_gene: TRBV5-4; j_gene: TRBJ2-4; d_gene: TRBD2; abundance: .; CDR3aa: CASSLLGTSGRRGIQYF; CDR3nt: TGTGCCAGCAGCCTCCTGGGGACTAGCGGGAGGCGCGGCATTCAGTACTTC
v_gene: TRBV7-9; j_gene: TRBJ2-7; d_gene: TRBD2; abundance: .; CDR3aa: CASTPAASGNVFTYEQYF; CDR3nt: TGTGCCAGCACCCCAGCGGCTAGCGGGAACGTCTTTACCTACGAGCAGTACTTC
v_gene: TRBV15; j_gene: TRBJ2-2; d_gene: TRBD1; abundance: .; CDR3aa: CATSRGGTGVSGELFF; CDR3nt: TGTGCCACCAGCAGGGGCGGGACAGGGGTTTCCGGGGAGCTGTTTTTT
v_gene: TRBV18; j_gene: TRBJ2-3; d_gene: .; abundance: .; CDR3aa: CASSPNSYTDTQYF; CDR3nt: TGTGCCAGCTCACCAAACAGTTACACAGATACGCAGTATTTT